The 10 T cell receptor beta chains presented below share a single source sample, sequenced in a study of CD8 T cells in ankylosing spondylitis. Antigen specificity for these receptors is unknown. Via MiXCR, TCRdb re-called the 5' RACE reads, giving one row per CDR3 protein. Among roughly 700,000 distinct CDR3 sequences listed, around 17% were seen once. Study conclusions and caveats: Blood from ankylosing spondylitis patients appeared to carry a characteristic roughly 8-variant TCR beta motif.

Sequencing was carried out using blood, either unsorted or a sorted T cell fraction (not recorded which). Receptors originate from a male donor with ankylosing spondylitis.

This clonotype was seen a handful of times. The chain joins TRBV7-9 to TRBJ1-2; weak D call: TRBD1 (5 bases). This CDR3 comprises 15 residues. V dropped 0 bases and J dropped 3 bases, with 11 bases sitting between them. The germline V gene has CDR1 SEHNR and CDR2 FQNEAQ (reference sequence). The CDR3 DNA reads TGTGCCAGCAGCTTAGCAATGGAACAGGACTATGGCTACACCTTC. This gives the protein CASSLAMEQDYGYTF.

The chain is built from TRBV12-3 or TRBV12-4 and TRBJ2-1; 7 bases are shared with TRBD2. The CDR3 is 16 amino acids. V shed 0 bases and J 5 bases; nucleotides not matched to a gene: 7. As DNA, the CDR3 is TGTGCCAGCAGTTTAGCAGGTGCTAGCGGAAACAATGAGCAGTTCTTC. Its protein product is CASSLAGASGNNEQFF.

This clonotype occurred a few times. The genes are TRBV5-1 and TRBJ2-5; a weak D match, TRBD2 (5 bases). The V end was cut by 1 base, the J end by 12 bases, with 13 bases between. Per the germline V gene, CDR1 is SGHRS and CDR2 is YFSETQ. The CDR3 loop spans 12 amino acids. The CDR3 is CASSLWRGSEYF. Written as DNA, the CDR3 is TGCGCCAGCAGCTTGTGGAGAGGGTCAGAGTACTTC.

V gene TRBV12-3 or TRBV12-4 combines with J gene TRBJ1-1; D is undetermined. This CDR3 region has 15 residues. With 3 bases removed from V and 0 bases from J, the gap between germline ends came to 11 bases. CDR3 loop: CASSFGRRMNTEAFF. CDR3 in DNA: TGTGCCAGCAGTTTCGGTAGGAGAATGAACACTGAAGCTTTCTTT.

The chain carries TRBV5-6 and TRBJ1-4; D not certain. The CDR3 extends over 14 amino acids. Per the germline V gene, CDR1 is SGHDT and CDR2 is YYEEEE. The V end was cut by 0 bases, the J end by 8 bases, with 11 bases between. As DNA, the CDR3 is TGTGCCAGCAGCTTGGAGGGCCTAGGAGAAAAACTGTTTTTT. Its protein product is CASSLEGLGEKLFF.

The J gene is TRBJ2-5, the V gene TRBV20-1, with D unclear. Germline V gives CDR1 DFQATT, CDR2 SNEGSKA (reference sequence). This CDR3 has 14 amino acids. Between the trimmed V and J ends, which lost 5 bases and 2 bases, there was a span of 15 bases. CDR3 loop: CSAQDAIHQETQYF. The CDR3 coding sequence is TGCAGTGCTCAAGACGCGATCCATCAAGAGACCCAGTACTTC.

This clonotype was picked up many times. This rearrangement joins TRBV28 to TRBJ2-5; 11 positions match TRBD1. J gave up 5 bases and V 4 bases, and 6 bases lay outside the gene matches. Germline V gene data show CDR1 as MDHEN and CDR2 as SYDVKM. The CDR3 contains 15 residues. CDR3 sequence (DNA): TGTGCCAGCAGTTCCGGACAGGGGGCCTCGGAGACCCAGTACTTC. This translates into CASSSGQGASETQYF.

This clonotype was counted only a few times. The chain employs TRBV12-3 or TRBV12-4 and TRBJ1-1, with unresolved D. Trimming stripped 7 bases from V and 8 bases from J, with 17 bases between. This CDR3 is 13 amino acids long. The CDR3 here is CASKATSVPEAFF. CDR3 coding DNA: TGTGCCAGCAAGGCAACTTCTGTACCCGAAGCTTTCTTT.

The chain carries TRBV28 and TRBJ2-7; 9 bases map to TRBD2. CDR1 and CDR2 (germline): MDHEN, SYDVKM. This CDR3 has 15 amino acids. J was trimmed by 0 bases and V by 7 bases; bases with no gene match: 7. CDR3 residues: CASTMTSGTSYEQYF. DNA of the CDR3: TGTGCCAGCACCATGACTAGCGGTACCTCCTACGAGCAGTACTTC.

This clonotype was observed at least ten times. The chain couples TRBV15 to TRBJ2-3; D uncertain. This CDR3 contains 14 residues. Germline values: CDR1 LNHNV, CDR2 YYDKDF (reference sequence). Trimming pared 0 bases from V and 6 bases from J, leaving 10 bases between. The chain's CDR3 is CATSRDRFSDTQYF. In nucleotides, the CDR3 is TGTGCCACCAGCAGAGACAGGTTTTCTGATACGCAGTATTTT. Combining the CDR3 with reference TRBV15 and TRBJ2-3 gives the whole variable domain DAMVIQNPRYQVTQFGKPVTLSCSQTLNHNVMYWYQQKSSQAPKLLFHYYDKDFNNEADTPDNFQSRRPNTSFCFLDIRSPGLGDTAMYLCATSRDRFSDTQYFGPGTRLTVL.